This record looks at one T cell receptor (beta chain) sequence and its context. Repertoires were generated with immunoSEQ multiplex PCR, while TCRdb's copy carries only in-frame clones and drops some. The sample has 20,000 to 30,000 clones; 94% are singletons. These data are taken from a study of chemoradiotherapy in HPV16-positive cancers. Trimming at V came to 6 bases and at J to 5 bases, leaving 6 bases not matched to a gene. The CDR3 length is 13 residues. Germline V gene lookup returns CDR1 MNHEY and CDR2 SMNVEV (reference sequence). Sample collection occurred from a patient who underwent chemoradiotherapy. The chain couples TRBV27 to TRBJ1-1; 7 bases match TRBD1. The receptor was derived from a human donor with HPV-associated anogenital cancer. The CDR3 sequence: CASRPQGWTEAFF. CDR3 coding DNA: TGTGCCAGCAGACCACAGGGGTGGACTGAAGCTTTCTTT.